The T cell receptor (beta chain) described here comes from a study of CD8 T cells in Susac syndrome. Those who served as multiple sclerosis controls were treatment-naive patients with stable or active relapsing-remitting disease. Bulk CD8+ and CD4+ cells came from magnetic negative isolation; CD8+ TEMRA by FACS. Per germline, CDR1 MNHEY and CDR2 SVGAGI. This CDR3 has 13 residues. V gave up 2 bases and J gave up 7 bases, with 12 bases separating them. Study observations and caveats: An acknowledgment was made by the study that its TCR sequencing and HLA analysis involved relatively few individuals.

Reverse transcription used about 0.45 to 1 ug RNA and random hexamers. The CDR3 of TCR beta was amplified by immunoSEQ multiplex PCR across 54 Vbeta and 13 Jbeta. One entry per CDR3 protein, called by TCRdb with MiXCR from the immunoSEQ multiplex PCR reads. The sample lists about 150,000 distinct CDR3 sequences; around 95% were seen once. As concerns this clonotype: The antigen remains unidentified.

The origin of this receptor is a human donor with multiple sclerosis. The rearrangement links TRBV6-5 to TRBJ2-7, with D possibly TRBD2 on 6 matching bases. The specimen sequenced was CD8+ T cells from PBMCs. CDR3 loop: CASSYEEGLEQYF. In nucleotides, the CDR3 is TGTGCCAGCAGTTACGAGGAGGGCTTGGAGCAGTACTTC.